The 22 T cell receptor beta chains below all came from one sample that was sequenced in a study of blood T cell repertoires in COVID-19 (dated by TCRdb to the early 2020s). The library was obtained by the immunoSEQ multiplex PCR assay. TCRdb re-hosts the immuneACCESS table, in-frame sequences only. Its copies lack some clones; in the studies checked, an unresolved V gene accounts for under half of them, and the cause for the rest is not known. Present in this sample are 450,000 to 500,000 clones, over 75% of which were seen just once. Approximately 3.4% of the sample comes from the top ten. Sequenced sample: peripheral blood. Every receptor here comes from a human donor in a cohort sampled during active COVID-19.

The chain is built from TRBV5-8 and TRBJ1-1; unclear D gene. The germline CDR1 and CDR2 sequences are SGHTS and YDEGEE. V lost 0 bases to trimming and J lost 5 bases, with 11 bases between them. The CDR3 totals 14 residues. The DNA for the CDR3 is TGTGCCAGCAGCTTGGTTTGGGGAGAGACTGAAGCTTTCTTT. Its translation: CASSLVWGETEAFF. Full variable domain (outside the CDR3, taken from reference TRBV5-8 and TRBJ1-1): EAGVTQSPTHLIKTRGQQATLRCSPISGHTSVYWYQQALGLGLQFLLWYDEGEERNRGNFPPRFSGRQFPNYSSELNVNALELEDSALYLCASSLVWGETEAFFGQGTRLTVV.

This clone showed up just once. The chain uses TRBV27 and TRBJ1-5; 7 nucleotides align to TRBD1. Looked up from germline, CDR1 is MNHEY and CDR2 is SMNVEV (reference sequence). The CDR3 has 15 amino acids. With 2 bases clipped from V and 4 bases from J, the junction kept 5 bases outside the gene matches. The CDR3 DNA reads TGTGCCAGCAGTTTAAACAGGGGTGGGAATCAGCCCCAGCATTTT. This gives the protein CASSLNRGGNQPQHF.

This clone was recorded once. J is TRBJ1-2 and V is TRBV20-1, with D uncertain. The CDR3 runs 11 residues. Germline loops: CDR1 DFQATT, CDR2 SNEGSKA (reference sequence). The germline V and J ends were trimmed by 6 bases and 8 bases, with 13 bases remaining between them. This CDR3 is CSARGGRGYTF. The CDR3 DNA follows: TGCAGTGCCCGGGGAGGGAGGGGCTACACCTTC.

V usage is TRBV11-2 and J usage is TRBJ1-2; TRBD1 aligns across 9 bases. This CDR3 is built from 17 residues. J gave up 7 bases and V 6 bases, and 18 bases lay outside the gene matches. CDR1 and CDR2 from the germline V gene are SGHAT and FQNNGV. The CDR3, as DNA: TGTGCCAGCAGACTCCCTGACAGGGGGGCGACATATCTTGGCTACACCTTC. Residues: CASRLPDRGATYLGYTF.

The chain couples TRBV24-1 to TRBJ2-1; D perhaps matches TRBD1 (5 bases). Trimming shortened V by 4 bases and J by 0 bases, and 12 bases separated the two germline ends. CDR3 length equals 16 residues. CDR1 and CDR2 from the germline V gene are KGHDR and SFDVKD. The CDR3 DNA reads as TGTGCCACCAGTGACAATGGGGCGAGCTCCTACAATGAGCAGTTCTTC. Translated: CATSDNGASSYNEQFF.

V usage is TRBV6-1 and J usage is TRBJ2-5, with TRBD2 matching over 7 bases. Per the germline V gene, CDR1 is MNHNS and CDR2 is SASEGT. The CDR3 is 15 amino acids. V lost 1 base, J lost 6 bases, and 8 bases stayed unmatched. CDR3 sequence (DNA): TGTGCCAGCAGTGAAGAAGGCGGGAGCGCGAAGACCCAGTACTTC. Translating it yields CASSEEGGSAKTQYF.

The J gene is TRBJ2-7, the V gene TRBV4-3, with 9 bases identical to TRBD2. Per germline, CDR1 LGHNA and CDR2 YSLEER. Trimming at V came to 3 bases and at J to 4 bases, leaving 10 bases not matched to a gene. This CDR3 has 16 residues. The CDR3 is CASSQVLSGSQYEQYF. For the CDR3, the DNA is TGCGCCAGCAGCCAGGTCCTTAGCGGGAGTCAATACGAGCAGTACTTC.

In regard to this clone: Other nucleotide sequences from this sample produce the same CDR3. V usage is TRBV14 and J usage is TRBJ1-5; D unclear. CDR3 length: 13 residues. CDR1 SGHDN and CDR2 FVKESK come from the germline V gene. V was cut by 0 bases and J by 6 bases, with 6 bases left in between. This CDR3 is CASSQDSSQPQHF. The CDR3 DNA reads as TGTGCCAGCAGCCAAGATAGTAGTCAGCCCCAGCATTTT.

This chain connects TRBV12-5 to TRBJ2-3; D not resolved. Germline V gene lookup returns CDR1 LGHNT and CDR2 FRNRAP. The V end lost 2 bases, the J end lost 1 base, and 4 bases lay between the germline ends. This CDR3 is 13 amino acids long. Written as DNA, the CDR3 is TGTGCTAGTGGTTTGATCGGCACAGATACGCAGTATTTT. Residues: CASGLIGTDTQYF.

The chain has TRBV4-3 and TRBJ1-2; 7 bases align to TRBD1. CDR3 length: 15 amino acids. J gave up 6 bases and V 2 bases, and 9 bases lay outside the gene matches. The germline V gene encodes CDR1 LGHNA and CDR2 YSLEER. For the CDR3, the DNA is TGCGCCAGCAGCCAATTCGGAGGGGGCGCAGATGGCTACACCTTC. Its protein is CASSQFGGGADGYTF.

The chain recombines TRBV7-8 with TRBJ2-7, with 14 bases aligning to TRBD2. This CDR3 comprises 15 residues. Germline V lookup: CDR1 SGHVS, CDR2 FQNEAQ. The V gene end was trimmed by 3 bases and the J gene end by 6 bases; junction bases not matched to a gene: 4. The CDR3 region has the DNA TGTGCCAGCAGCTTGAGACTAGCGGGAGGGGGCGAGCAGTACTTC. Protein: CASSLRLAGGGEQYF.

The genes are TRBV15 and TRBJ2-3; 10 bases line up with TRBD2. Losses at the gene ends were 8 bases for V and 5 bases for J; bases not matched to a gene: 10. Germline CDR1 reads LNHNV; CDR2 reads YYDKDF (reference sequence). The CDR3 has 15 amino acids. Written as DNA, the CDR3 is TGTGCCACCCTCTCTAGCGGGAGAAAAGGAGATACGCAGTATTTT. Protein: CATLSSGRKGDTQYF.

V usage is TRBV4-2 and J usage is TRBJ2-5; maybe TRBD1 (6 bases). V was pared by 0 bases and J by 3 bases, with 11 bases between. Germline loops: CDR1 LGHNA, CDR2 YNFKEQ. The CDR3 consists of 15 residues. CDR3 sequence: CASSQEGQLEETQYF. CDR3 DNA sequence: TGTGCCAGCAGCCAAGAGGGACAATTGGAAGAGACCCAGTACTTC.

CDR3 sequence (DNA): TGTGCCAGCTCACCACCGCTAGCGTGGAGCTCCTACAATGAGCAGTTCTTC. This translates into CASSPPLAWSSYNEQFF. The chain combines TRBV18 with TRBJ2-1, with a weak D call TRBD2 (6 bases). Trimming left V 0 bases short and J 0 bases short, with 12 bases between. The CDR3 has 17 residues. Germline assignment: CDR1 KGHSH and CDR2 LQKENI.

This clone was observed at least ten times. J is TRBJ2-3 and V is TRBV24-1, with 10 bases that match TRBD2. Germline loops: CDR1 KGHDR, CDR2 SFDVKD. V lost 1 base and J lost 5; bases outside the gene matches: 8. CDR3 size: 17 residues. CDR3 region: CATSDLETSGSRDTQYF. DNA for the CDR3: TGTGCCACCAGTGATTTAGAGACTAGCGGGTCGAGAGATACGCAGTATTTT.

The chain recombines TRBV5-4 with TRBJ2-1; D not certain. Germline lookup yields CDR1 SGHNT and CDR2 YYREEE (reference sequence). The V end was cut by 1 base, the J end by 5 bases, with 7 bases between. The CDR3 runs 13 residues. The DNA of the CDR3 is TGTGCCAGCAGCTTGACTGTGCACAATGAGCAGTTCTTC. Its protein is CASSLTVHNEQFF. The variable domain in full, with the rest retrieved from reference TRBV5-4 and TRBJ2-1, is ETGVTQSPTHLIKTRGQQVTLRCSSQSGHNTVSWYQQALGQGPQFIFQYYREEENGRGNFPPRFSGLQFPNYSSELNVNALELDDSALYLCASSLTVHNEQFFGPGTRLTVL.

This CDR3 is CASSRGEGATKNIQYF. In DNA, the CDR3 is TGTGCCAGCAGCCGGGGTGAGGGAGCGACCAAAAACATTCAGTACTTC. The chain links TRBV5-6 to TRBJ2-4, with D possibly TRBD2 on 5 matching bases. Germline values: CDR1 SGHDT, CDR2 YYEEEE. Trimming stripped 4 bases from V and 2 bases from J, with 16 bases between. This CDR3 region has 16 residues.

The chain couples TRBV28 to TRBJ1-3; D is perhaps TRBD1 (6 bases). Germline CDR1 is MDHEN and CDR2 is SYDVKM. Trimming took off 4 bases at V and 0 bases at J, with 13 bases between the two ends. The length of the CDR3 is 16 residues. For the CDR3, the DNA is TGTGCCAGCAGTTCCGGGGGGGCCCGCTCTGGAAACACCATATATTTT. Residues: CASSSGGARSGNTIYF.

This chain joins TRBV5-4 and TRBJ2-4, with 10 positions matching TRBD1. After removal of 2 bases from V and 15 bases from J, the junction contained 11 bases not matched to a gene. Germline loops: CDR1 SGHNT, CDR2 YYREEE (reference sequence). This CDR3 region has 14 residues. For the CDR3, the DNA is TGTGCCAGCAGCTTCGAGTCCGGGACAGGGGATCCGTACTTC. This translates into CASSFESGTGDPYF.

This clone was found a few times. This same CDR3 is encoded by further DNA sequences in the sample. The chain links TRBV13 to TRBJ1-1; D is possibly TRBD1 (5 bases). This CDR3 comprises 14 residues. In germline, CDR1 is PRHDT, CDR2 FYEKMQ (reference sequence). The V and J ends lost 5 bases and 2 bases respectively, with 12 bases between them. The CDR3 DNA reads as TGTGCCAGCAGCCTCGGGGGGGGAAACACTGAAGCTTTCTTT. Its translation: CASSLGGGNTEAFF.

V gene TRBV14 combines with J gene TRBJ1-6, with D unresolved. Germline values: CDR1 SGHDN, CDR2 FVKESK. The ends were cut back, 4 bases at V and 6 bases at J, with 13 bases in the middle. The CDR3 sequence is 15 residues long. CDR3 protein: CASSPTQKSNSPLHF. The CDR3 region has the DNA TGTGCCAGCAGCCCGACTCAGAAATCTAATTCACCCCTCCACTTT. Supplemented by reference TRBV14 and TRBJ1-6, the full variable domain reads EAGVTQFPSHSVIEKGQTVTLRCDPISGHDNLYWYRRVMGKEIKFLLHFVKESKQDESGMPNNRFLAERTGGTYSTLKVQPAELEDSGVYFCASSPTQKSNSPLHFGNGTRLTVT.

V is TRBV28 and J is TRBJ1-2; a weak D match, TRBD1 (6 bases). The V gene's germline CDR1 is MDHEN and CDR2 SYDVKM. Trimming left V 8 bases short and J 0 bases short, with 19 bases between. CDR3 length: 16 residues. The CDR3 DNA reads as TGTGCCAGCGGCCCCACAGGGTGGTACGCTAACTATGGCTACACCTTC. Protein sequence: CASGPTGWYANYGYTF.